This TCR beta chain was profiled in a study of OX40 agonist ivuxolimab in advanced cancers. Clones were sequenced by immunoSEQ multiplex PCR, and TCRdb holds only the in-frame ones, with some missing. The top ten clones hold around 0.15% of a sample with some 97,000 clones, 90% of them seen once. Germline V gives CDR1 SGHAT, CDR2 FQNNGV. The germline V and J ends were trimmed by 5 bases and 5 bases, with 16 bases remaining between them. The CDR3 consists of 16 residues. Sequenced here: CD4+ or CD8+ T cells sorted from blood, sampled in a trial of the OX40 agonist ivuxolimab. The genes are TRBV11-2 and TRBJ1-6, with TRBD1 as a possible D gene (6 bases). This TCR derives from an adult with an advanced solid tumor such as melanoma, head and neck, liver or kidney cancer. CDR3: CASSQGGWRNNSPLHF. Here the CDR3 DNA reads TGTGCCAGCAGCCAAGGGGGATGGCGGAATAATTCACCCCTCCACTTT.